Given below is one TCR beta chain in context. The germline gives CDR1 MNHEY, CDR2 SVGAGI. The CDR3 loop spans 16 amino acids. Trimming shortened V by 4 bases and J by 4 bases, and 18 bases separated the two germline ends. TCRdb keeps only in-frame clones here, not all; method: immunoSEQ multiplex PCR. Found here are around 130,000 clones, about 95% of them singletons; the top ten hold less than 4.5%. The data originate from a study of control samples from healthy donors and cancer patients. The rearrangement joins TRBV6-5 to TRBJ2-3; no clear D gene. The receptor was isolated from a man aged 25-40 years in good health. The specimen was blood. CDR3 in DNA: TGTGCCAGCAGTTCGGCAGACATGTCCATAGCAGATACGCAGTATTTT. The encoded protein is CASSSADMSIADTQYF.